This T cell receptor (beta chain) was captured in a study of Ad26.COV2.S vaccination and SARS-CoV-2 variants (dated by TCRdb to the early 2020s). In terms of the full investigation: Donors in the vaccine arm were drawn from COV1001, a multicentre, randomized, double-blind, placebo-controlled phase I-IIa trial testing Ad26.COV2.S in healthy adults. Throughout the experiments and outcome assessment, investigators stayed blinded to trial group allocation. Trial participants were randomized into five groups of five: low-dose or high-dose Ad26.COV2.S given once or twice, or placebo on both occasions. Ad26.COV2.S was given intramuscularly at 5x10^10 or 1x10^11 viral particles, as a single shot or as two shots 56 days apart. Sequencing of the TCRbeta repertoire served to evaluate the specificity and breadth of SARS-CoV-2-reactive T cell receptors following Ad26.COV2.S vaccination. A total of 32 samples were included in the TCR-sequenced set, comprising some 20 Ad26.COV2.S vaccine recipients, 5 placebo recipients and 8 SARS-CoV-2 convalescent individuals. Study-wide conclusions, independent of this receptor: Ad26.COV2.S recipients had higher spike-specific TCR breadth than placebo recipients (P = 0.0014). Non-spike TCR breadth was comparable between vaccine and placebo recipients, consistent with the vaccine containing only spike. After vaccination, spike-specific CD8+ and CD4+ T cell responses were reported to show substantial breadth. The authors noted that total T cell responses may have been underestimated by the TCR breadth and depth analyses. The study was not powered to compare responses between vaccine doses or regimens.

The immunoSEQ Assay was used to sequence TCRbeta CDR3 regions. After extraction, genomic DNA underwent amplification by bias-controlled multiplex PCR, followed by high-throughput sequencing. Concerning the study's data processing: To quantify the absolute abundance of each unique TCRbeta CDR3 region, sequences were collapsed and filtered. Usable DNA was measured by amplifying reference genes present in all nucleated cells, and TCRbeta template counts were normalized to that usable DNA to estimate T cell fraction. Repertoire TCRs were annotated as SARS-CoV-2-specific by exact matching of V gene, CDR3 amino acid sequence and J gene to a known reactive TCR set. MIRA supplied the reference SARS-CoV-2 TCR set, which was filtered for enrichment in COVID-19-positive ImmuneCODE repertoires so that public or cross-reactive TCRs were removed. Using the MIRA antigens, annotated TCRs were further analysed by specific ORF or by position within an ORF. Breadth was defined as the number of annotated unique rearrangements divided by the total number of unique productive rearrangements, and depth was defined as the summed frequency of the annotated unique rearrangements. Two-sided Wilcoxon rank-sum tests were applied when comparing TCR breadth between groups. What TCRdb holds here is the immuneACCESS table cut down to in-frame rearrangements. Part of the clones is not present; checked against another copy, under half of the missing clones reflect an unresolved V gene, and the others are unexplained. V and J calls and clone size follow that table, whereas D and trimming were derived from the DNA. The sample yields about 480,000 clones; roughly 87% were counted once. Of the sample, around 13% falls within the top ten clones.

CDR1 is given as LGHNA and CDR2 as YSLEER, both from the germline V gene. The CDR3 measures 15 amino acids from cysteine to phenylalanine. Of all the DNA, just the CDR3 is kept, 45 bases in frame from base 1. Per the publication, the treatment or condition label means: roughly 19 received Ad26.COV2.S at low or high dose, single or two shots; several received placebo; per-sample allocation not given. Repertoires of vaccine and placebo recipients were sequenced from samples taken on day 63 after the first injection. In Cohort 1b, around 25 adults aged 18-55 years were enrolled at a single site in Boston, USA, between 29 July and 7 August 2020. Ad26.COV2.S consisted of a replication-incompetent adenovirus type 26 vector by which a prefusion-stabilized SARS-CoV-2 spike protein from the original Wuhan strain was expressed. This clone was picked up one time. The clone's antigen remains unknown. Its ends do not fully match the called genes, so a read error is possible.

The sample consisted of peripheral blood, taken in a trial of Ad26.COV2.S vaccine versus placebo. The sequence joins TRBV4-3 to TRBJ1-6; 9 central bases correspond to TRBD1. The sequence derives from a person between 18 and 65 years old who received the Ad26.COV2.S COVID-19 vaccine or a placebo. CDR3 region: CASSQDWTGDSPLHF. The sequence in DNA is TGCGCCAGCAGCCAAGATTGGACAGGGGATTCTCCCCTCCACTTT.